This T cell receptor beta chain derives from a study of T cell responses to AZD1222 COVID-19 vaccine. Study-level findings and limits: Nearly half of spike-specific TCRs reportedly target variant regions that are unmutated in the B.1.351 and B.1.1.7 variants. Only a handful of AZD1222 recipients were seropositive at baseline.

The assay was immunoSEQ multiplex PCR, and TCRdb's table has in-frame clones only and misses some. In the table there are 150,000 to 200,000 clones, 80% to 95% of which are singletons. V was cut by 11 bases and J by 5 bases, with 21 bases left in between. The length of the CDR3 is 14 residues. Germline CDR1 is ENHRY and CDR2 is SYGVKD. This clone was detected only once. Its target is not known. This TCR was recovered from an adult in good health. Source: peripheral blood, taken on day 0 of AZD1222 vaccination. This rearrangement joins TRBV10-3 to TRBJ1-1, with D maybe TRBD1 (6 bases). This CDR3 reads CASWGGQGRTEAFF. In DNA form, the CDR3 reads TGTGCCTCCTGGGGGGGCCAGGGACGAACTGAAGCTTTCTTT.